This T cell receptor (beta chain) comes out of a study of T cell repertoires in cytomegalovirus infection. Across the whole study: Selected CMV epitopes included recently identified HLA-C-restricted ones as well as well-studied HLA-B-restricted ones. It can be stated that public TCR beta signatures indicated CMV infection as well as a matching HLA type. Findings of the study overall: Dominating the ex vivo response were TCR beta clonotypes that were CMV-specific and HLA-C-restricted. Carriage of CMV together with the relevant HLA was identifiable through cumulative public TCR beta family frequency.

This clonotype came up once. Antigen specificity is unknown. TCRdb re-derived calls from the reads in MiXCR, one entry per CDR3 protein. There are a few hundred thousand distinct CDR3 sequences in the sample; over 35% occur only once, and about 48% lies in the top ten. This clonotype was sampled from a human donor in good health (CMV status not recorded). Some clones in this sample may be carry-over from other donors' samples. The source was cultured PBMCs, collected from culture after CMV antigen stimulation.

CDR3 amino acids: CSAYPRTGGVGGYTF. The CDR3 bases are TGCAGTGCTTACCCTAGGACAGGCGGTGTGGGCGGCTACACCTTC. The chain is built from TRBV20-1 and TRBJ1-2; 7 nucleotides agree with TRBD1. The CDR3 spans 15 residues. V shed 5 bases, J shed 8 bases, and the junction held 17 bases outside the gene matches. Germline loops: CDR1 DFQATT, CDR2 SNEGSKA (reference sequence).